This T cell receptor beta chain was documented in a study of PD-L1 blockade in urothelial cancer. Study context: Dosed intravenously at 1,200 mg every 3 weeks, atezolizumab was initiated by patients around 2014. There were a median of around 140,000 T cells in blood samples. General study findings and limits: Better progression-free and overall survival followed lower pretreatment blood clonality.

Time point: pretreatment peripheral blood. With regard to this clone: Its target is not known.

The CDR3 extends over 14 amino acids. Trimming shortened V by 4 bases and J by 0 bases, and 10 bases separated the two germline ends. The V gene's germline CDR1 is SGHRS and CDR2 YFSETQ. Sequenced by immunoSEQ multiplex PCR; TCRdb stores in-frame clones only, minus some. The table shows almost 90,000 clones, with less than 90% occurring only once. The chain uses TRBV5-1 and TRBJ1-1; D remains unclear. Sequencing was performed on PBMCs, taken around atezolizumab (anti-PD-L1) treatment. The TCR comes from a man between 60 and 70 years old with urothelial cancer. CDR3 sequence (DNA): TGCGCCAGCAGCCGGGAAAGCGTGAACACTGAAGCTTTCTTT. Residues: CASSRESVNTEAFF.